This is a list of T cell receptor beta chains from one sample in a study of a mutant IDH1 vaccine in newly diagnosed glioma. Here immunoSEQ multiplex PCR was the method, and the copy in TCRdb shows in-frame clones only, minus some. Of approximately 54,000 clones listed, around 80% were seen once; the top ten hold about a fifth. The source material was PBMCs, sampled from a glioma patient treated with radiotherapy, temozolomide or both. Source of these receptors: a man aged 18 to 35 with glioma. Both conserved end residues are part of each CDR3. A D gene is named only where the DNA matches it firmly. Only some rows state a clone size, as once, few, many or a class for expanded clones.

j_gene: TRBJ2-7
v_gene: TRBV28
abundance: .
d_gene: TRBD1
CDR3nt: TGTGCCAGCAGCCTAGGGGGCAGCTACGAGCAGTACTTC
CDR3aa: CASSLGGSYEQYF

j_gene: TRBJ2-3
v_gene: TRBV2
abundance: .
d_gene: .
CDR3nt: TGTGCCAGCAGTCGGGCAGATACGCAGTATTTT
CDR3aa: CASSRADTQYF

j_gene: TRBJ1-1
v_gene: TRBV7-2
abundance: .
d_gene: TRBD1
CDR3nt: TGTGCCAGCAGCTTGCCGGGACAGGGGGCTTTCTTT
CDR3aa: CASSLPGQGAFF

j_gene: TRBJ1-5
v_gene: TRBV30
abundance: .
d_gene: .
CDR3nt: TGTGCCTGGAGTGCTGGAAACGGACGCAATCAGCCCCAGCATTTT
CDR3aa: CAWSAGNGRNQPQHF

j_gene: TRBJ1-5
v_gene: TRBV4-3
abundance: medium-sized
d_gene: TRBD1
CDR3nt: TGCGCCAGCAGCCTTGGCTCCGGGACAGGGGAGCAGCCCCAGCATTTT
CDR3aa: CASSLGSGTGEQPQHF

j_gene: TRBJ2-2
v_gene: TRBV6-1
abundance: .
d_gene: .
CDR3nt: TGTGCCAGCAGGGAGGGGTCCATCACCGGGGAGCTGTTTTTT
CDR3aa: CASREGSITGELFF

j_gene: TRBJ1-1
v_gene: TRBV5-1
abundance: .
d_gene: .
CDR3nt: TGCGCCAGCAGCTCCTATCGGATGAACACTGAAGCTTTCTTT
CDR3aa: CASSSYRMNTEAFF

j_gene: TRBJ1-1
v_gene: TRBV2
abundance: .
d_gene: .
CDR3nt: TGTGCCAGCAGGATACAGGGAATAATGAACACTGAAGCTTTCTTT
CDR3aa: CASRIQGIMNTEAFF

j_gene: TRBJ1-1
v_gene: TRBV18
abundance: .
d_gene: .
CDR3nt: TGTGCCAGCTCACCCTCGTCAAAAGGAGCTCGCACTGAAGCTTTCTTT
CDR3aa: CASSPSSKGARTEAFF

j_gene: TRBJ2-3
v_gene: TRBV5-6
abundance: .
d_gene: .
CDR3nt: TGTGCCAGCAGCCCGGATGGCCGAGATACGCAGTATTTT
CDR3aa: CASSPDGRDTQYF

j_gene: TRBJ2-3
v_gene: TRBV2
abundance: .
d_gene: .
CDR3nt: TGTGCCAGTACCCCGGGACGAGGCACAGATACGCAGTATTTT
CDR3aa: CASTPGRGTDTQYF

j_gene: TRBJ1-4
v_gene: TRBV30
abundance: .
d_gene: TRBD1
CDR3nt: TGTGCCTGGAGGACAGGGGCGGCAACTAATGAAAAACTGTTTTTT
CDR3aa: CAWRTGAATNEKLFF

j_gene: TRBJ1-1
v_gene: TRBV2
abundance: .
d_gene: .
CDR3nt: TGTGCCAGCAGGAATTGGGGCACTGAAGCTTTCTTT
CDR3aa: CASRNWGTEAFF

j_gene: TRBJ1-3
v_gene: TRBV30
abundance: few
d_gene: .
CDR3nt: TGTGCCTGGACCTTACAGGGTTTAGGAAACACCATATATTTT
CDR3aa: CAWTLQGLGNTIYF

j_gene: TRBJ1-1
v_gene: TRBV5-6
abundance: few
d_gene: .
CDR3nt: TGTGCCAGCAGCCCTTACCCTCTCAGGAGGGCTGAAGCTTTCTTT
CDR3aa: CASSPYPLRRAEAFF

j_gene: TRBJ1-4
v_gene: TRBV30
abundance: .
d_gene: .
CDR3nt: TGTGCCTGGAGTGTTGGGGCCAGCAATAATGAAAAACTGTTTTTT
CDR3aa: CAWSVGASNNEKLFF

j_gene: TRBJ2-1
v_gene: TRBV5-4
abundance: .
d_gene: TRBD2
CDR3nt: TGTGCCAGCAGCTTGGGCCGCGGGGGACTGTCTGACAATGAGCAGTTCTTC
CDR3aa: CASSLGRGGLSDNEQFF

j_gene: TRBJ2-7
v_gene: TRBV2
abundance: .
d_gene: .
CDR3nt: TGTGCCAGCATCGAGGAGGGGGCGAGGGGTAACGAGCAGTACTTC
CDR3aa: CASIEEGARGNEQYF

j_gene: TRBJ1-3
v_gene: TRBV7-9
abundance: .
d_gene: .
CDR3nt: TGTGCCAGCAGTTCTCTACAGGGTGCCACCATATATTTT
CDR3aa: CASSSLQGATIYF

j_gene: TRBJ2-7
v_gene: TRBV4-1
abundance: few
d_gene: TRBD1
CDR3nt: TGCGCCAGCAGCCAAGAACAGGGGGCGGCCGAGCAGTACTTC
CDR3aa: CASSQEQGAAEQYF

j_gene: TRBJ1-2
v_gene: TRBV18
abundance: once
d_gene: TRBD1
CDR3nt: TGTGCCAGCTCACCGGACAGGGGGCCTCTTAACTATGGCTACACCTTC
CDR3aa: CASSPDRGPLNYGYTF

j_gene: TRBJ2-1
v_gene: TRBV30
abundance: .
d_gene: .
CDR3nt: TGTGCCTGGAGTGTAGGAGGGCTCAATGAGCAGTTCTTC
CDR3aa: CAWSVGGLNEQFF

j_gene: TRBJ1-2
v_gene: TRBV7-2
abundance: .
d_gene: TRBD1
CDR3nt: TGTGCCAGCAGCCCAACGGGACAGGGGTACGGCTACACCTTC
CDR3aa: CASSPTGQGYGYTF

j_gene: TRBJ1-1
v_gene: TRBV5-1
abundance: .
d_gene: TRBD1
CDR3nt: TGCGCCAGCAGCTTGGGGACAGGGGTGAACACTGAAGCTTTCTTT
CDR3aa: CASSLGTGVNTEAFF

j_gene: TRBJ2-1
v_gene: TRBV10-3
abundance: .
d_gene: TRBD2
CDR3nt: TGTGCCATCGGACTAGAAGCCGATGAGCAGTTCTTC
CDR3aa: CAIGLEADEQFF

j_gene: TRBJ1-5
v_gene: TRBV19
abundance: .
d_gene: .
CDR3nt: TGTGCCAGTAGTCCGCGAGAGGGACTAAGCAATCAGCCCCAGCATTTT
CDR3aa: CASSPREGLSNQPQHF

j_gene: TRBJ1-2
v_gene: TRBV5-6
abundance: .
d_gene: TRBD1
CDR3nt: TGTGCCAGCAGCCCGGGACAGGGTTATGGCTACACCTTC
CDR3aa: CASSPGQGYGYTF

j_gene: TRBJ1-3
v_gene: TRBV2
abundance: .
d_gene: .
CDR3nt: TGTGCCAGCAGGATCGGGGCGGGGGATCGAAACACCATATATTTT
CDR3aa: CASRIGAGDRNTIYF

j_gene: TRBJ1-2
v_gene: TRBV30
abundance: once
d_gene: .
CDR3nt: TGTGCCTGGGTGGGACAATCCTATGGCTACACCTTC
CDR3aa: CAWVGQSYGYTF

j_gene: TRBJ1-3
v_gene: TRBV29-1
abundance: .
d_gene: .
CDR3nt: TGCAGCGTTGGACGGGACTCTGGAAACACCATATATTTT
CDR3aa: CSVGRDSGNTIYF

j_gene: TRBJ1-5
v_gene: TRBV30
abundance: few
d_gene: TRBD1
CDR3nt: TGTGCCTGGAGTTATAAGACAGGGGTGGTTCAGCCCCAGCATTTT
CDR3aa: CAWSYKTGVVQPQHF

j_gene: TRBJ1-4
v_gene: TRBV5-1
abundance: .
d_gene: .
CDR3nt: TGCGCCAGCAGCGAAGGAGGGGTGGATGAAAAACTGTTTTTT
CDR3aa: CASSEGGVDEKLFF

j_gene: TRBJ1-4
v_gene: TRBV4-3
abundance: .
d_gene: .
CDR3nt: TGCGCCAGCAGCGAGAGTCCGGGACCGATTAATGAAAAACTGTTTTTT
CDR3aa: CASSESPGPINEKLFF

j_gene: TRBJ2-2
v_gene: TRBV19
abundance: .
d_gene: .
CDR3nt: TGTGCCAGTAGTAAATCTTTTTCAGGTTACACCGGGGAGCTGTTTTTT
CDR3aa: CASSKSFSGYTGELFF

j_gene: TRBJ1-1
v_gene: TRBV7-9
abundance: .
d_gene: TRBD1
CDR3nt: TGTGCCAGCAGCCACGACAGGGCCTCCGTTGAAGCTTTCTTT
CDR3aa: CASSHDRASVEAFF

j_gene: TRBJ1-6
v_gene: TRBV4-3
abundance: .
d_gene: .
CDR3nt: TGCGCCAGCAGCCAAGATACTACCGGAGGCGCTAATTCACCCCTCCACTTT
CDR3aa: CASSQDTTGGANSPLHF

j_gene: TRBJ1-1
v_gene: TRBV7-6
abundance: few
d_gene: .
CDR3nt: TGTGCCAGCAGCGTTAGTGTTGGGGATACTGAAGCTTTCTTT
CDR3aa: CASSVSVGDTEAFF

j_gene: TRBJ2-2
v_gene: TRBV5-1
abundance: once
d_gene: .
CDR3nt: TGCGCCAGCAGCTTGGACAGCCGCACCGGGGAGCTGTTTTTT
CDR3aa: CASSLDSRTGELFF

j_gene: TRBJ1-5
v_gene: TRBV15
abundance: .
d_gene: .
CDR3nt: TGTGCCACCAGCAGAGGAATTAGCAATCAGCCCCAGCATTTT
CDR3aa: CATSRGISNQPQHF

j_gene: TRBJ2-1
v_gene: TRBV7-9
abundance: .
d_gene: TRBD1
CDR3nt: TGTGCCAGCAGCGCGGCCGGGACAGGGTACAATGAGCAGTTCTTC
CDR3aa: CASSAAGTGYNEQFF

j_gene: TRBJ1-4
v_gene: TRBV9
abundance: .
d_gene: TRBD1
CDR3nt: TGTGCCAGCAGCGTAGGGTCGGGACAGCTAAATGAAAAACTGTTTTTT
CDR3aa: CASSVGSGQLNEKLFF

j_gene: TRBJ2-1
v_gene: TRBV7-2
abundance: .
d_gene: TRBD2
CDR3nt: TGTGCCAGCAGCATTACTAGCGGGTTCTACAATGAGCAGTTCTTC
CDR3aa: CASSITSGFYNEQFF

j_gene: TRBJ1-4
v_gene: TRBV27
abundance: .
d_gene: .
CDR3nt: TGTGCCAGCAGTCCACCCGGGGTTGCAACTAATGAAAAACTGTTTTTT
CDR3aa: CASSPPGVATNEKLFF

j_gene: TRBJ2-5
v_gene: TRBV7-2
abundance: .
d_gene: .
CDR3nt: TGTGCCAGCAGCTTAGTAAGTTCCGCGGAGACCCAGTACTTC
CDR3aa: CASSLVSSAETQYF

j_gene: TRBJ1-2
v_gene: TRBV27
abundance: .
d_gene: TRBD1
CDR3nt: TGTGCCAGCAGTGCCCCGGGACAGGGGTTCTATGGCTACACCTTC
CDR3aa: CASSAPGQGFYGYTF

j_gene: TRBJ2-5
v_gene: TRBV27
abundance: .
d_gene: .
CDR3nt: TGTGCCAGCAGTTTATCGGGGGGACAGCCCCAAGAGACCCAGTACTTC
CDR3aa: CASSLSGGQPQETQYF

j_gene: TRBJ1-2
v_gene: TRBV2
abundance: .
d_gene: .
CDR3nt: TGTGCCAGCACCCCCGGGAGTGGCTACACCTTC
CDR3aa: CASTPGSGYTF

j_gene: TRBJ2-4
v_gene: TRBV7-2
abundance: .
d_gene: .
CDR3nt: TGTGCCGGGGCTGACGAAAACATTCAGTACTTC
CDR3aa: CAGADENIQYF

j_gene: TRBJ2-5
v_gene: TRBV7-2
abundance: few
d_gene: TRBD2
CDR3nt: TGTGCCAGCAGGCTAGCGGGGGGGCCGGGGACCCAGTACTTC
CDR3aa: CASRLAGGPGTQYF

j_gene: TRBJ2-3
v_gene: TRBV5-1
abundance: .
d_gene: .
CDR3nt: TGCGCCAGCAGCTTTTGGGGGACAGATACGCAGTATTTT
CDR3aa: CASSFWGTDTQYF

j_gene: TRBJ2-7
v_gene: TRBV11-2
abundance: .
d_gene: .
CDR3nt: TGTGCCAGCAGCTTAAATAGATGGAGGGCAGGCCCCTACGAGCAGTACTTC
CDR3aa: CASSLNRWRAGPYEQYF

j_gene: TRBJ1-2
v_gene: TRBV5-1
abundance: .
d_gene: .
CDR3nt: TGCGCCAGCAGCTTGGTAAGGGAACGCGGCTATGGCTACACCTTC
CDR3aa: CASSLVRERGYGYTF

j_gene: TRBJ1-1
v_gene: TRBV6-5
abundance: .
d_gene: .
CDR3nt: TGTGCCAGCAGTTACCTCTCTCGGGGTAGCACTGAAGCTTTCTTT
CDR3aa: CASSYLSRGSTEAFF

j_gene: TRBJ2-2
v_gene: TRBV7-9
abundance: .
d_gene: .
CDR3nt: TGTGCCAGCAGCTTAGTACAGAACACCGGGGAGCTGTTTTTT
CDR3aa: CASSLVQNTGELFF

j_gene: TRBJ1-1
v_gene: TRBV21-1
abundance: .
d_gene: .
CDR3nt: TGTGCCAGCAGCAAATTTCAACTGAACACTGAAGCTTTCTTT
CDR3aa: CASSKFQLNTEAFF

j_gene: TRBJ1-5
v_gene: TRBV29-1
abundance: .
d_gene: .
CDR3nt: TGCAGCGTTGCCCCCGACTTCAGTCAGCCCCAGCATTTT
CDR3aa: CSVAPDFSQPQHF

j_gene: TRBJ1-4
v_gene: TRBV30
abundance: few
d_gene: .
CDR3nt: TGTGCCTGGAGTGTGAGGGGCATGAGTGAAAAACTGTTTTTT
CDR3aa: CAWSVRGMSEKLFF

j_gene: TRBJ1-1
v_gene: TRBV10-2
abundance: .
d_gene: TRBD1
CDR3nt: TGCGCCAGCAGTTCAACAGGGGACAACACTGAAGCTTTCTTT
CDR3aa: CASSSTGDNTEAFF

j_gene: TRBJ2-2
v_gene: TRBV7-2
abundance: once
d_gene: TRBD1
CDR3nt: TGTGCCAGCAGCTCCTTCCGGGACAGCAGGGTCGGGGAGCTGTTTTTT
CDR3aa: CASSSFRDSRVGELFF